This T cell receptor beta chain was recorded in a study of shared clonotypes between healthy human individuals. Broader study findings: The study found 4.5% to 5% of naive CD4 clonotypes shared across a handful of donors.

The length of the CDR3 is 16 residues. V was cut by 7 bases and J by 1 base, with 18 bases left in between. The germline V gene encodes CDR1 SEHNR and CDR2 FQNEAQ (reference sequence). Only Caucasian adults living in Nashville, Tennessee made up the donor group. For each subset, genomic DNA was distributed in equal portions over several immunoSEQ plates. The protocol was immunoSEQ multiplex PCR, while the TCRdb copy is restricted to in-frame clones and leaves out a portion. The repertoire holds roughly 2.5 million clones, with roughly 92% as singletons. Regarding this clone: No antigen is known for it.

This sequence originates from a man aged 18 to 29 in good health. The chain recombines TRBV7-9 with TRBJ2-3; D unresolved. Sequences were obtained from naive CD4+ T cells sorted from blood. Subset defined: CD45RA+ positively selected. The CDR3 nucleotides are TGTGCCAGCACCCCAAGGCGGTTAAAGGGCACAGATACGCAGTATTTT. This codes for CASTPRRLKGTDTQYF.